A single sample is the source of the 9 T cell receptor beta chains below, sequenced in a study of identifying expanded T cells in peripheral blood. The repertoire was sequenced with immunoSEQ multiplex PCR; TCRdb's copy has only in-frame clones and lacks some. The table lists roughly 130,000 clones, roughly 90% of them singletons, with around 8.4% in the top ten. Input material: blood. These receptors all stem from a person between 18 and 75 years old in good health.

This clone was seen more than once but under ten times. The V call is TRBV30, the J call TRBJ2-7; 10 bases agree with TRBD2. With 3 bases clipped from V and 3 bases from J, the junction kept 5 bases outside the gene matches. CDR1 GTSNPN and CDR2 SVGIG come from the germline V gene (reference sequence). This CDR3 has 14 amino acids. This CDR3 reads CAWRASGGLYEQYF. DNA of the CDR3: TGTGCCTGGAGGGCTAGCGGGGGCCTCTACGAGCAGTACTTC.

CDR3 region: CASSLQLDGSYNEQFF. The CDR3 DNA is TGCGCCAGCAGCTTACAACTAGATGGGTCCTACAATGAGCAGTTCTTC. J is TRBJ2-1 and V is TRBV5-1, with a possible D match to TRBD2 (5 bases). The CDR3 is 16 amino acids. Trimming stripped 2 bases from V and 1 base from J, with 13 bases between. Per the germline V gene, CDR1 is SGHRS and CDR2 is YFSETQ. Full variable domain (missing parts from reference TRBV5-1 and TRBJ2-1): KAGVTQTPRYLIKTRGQQVTLSCSPISGHRSVSWYQQTPGQGLQFLFEYFSETQRNKGNFPGRFSGRQFSNSRSEMNVSTLELGDSALYLCASSLQLDGSYNEQFFGPGTRLTVL.

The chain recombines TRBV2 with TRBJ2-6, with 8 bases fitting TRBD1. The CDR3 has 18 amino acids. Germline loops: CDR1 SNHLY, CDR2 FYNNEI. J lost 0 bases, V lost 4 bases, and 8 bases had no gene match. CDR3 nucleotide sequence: TGTGCCAGCAGTGGTCAGGGGGCCGTAAGCTCTGGGGCCAACGTCCTGACTTTC. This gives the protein CASSGQGAVSSGANVLTF.

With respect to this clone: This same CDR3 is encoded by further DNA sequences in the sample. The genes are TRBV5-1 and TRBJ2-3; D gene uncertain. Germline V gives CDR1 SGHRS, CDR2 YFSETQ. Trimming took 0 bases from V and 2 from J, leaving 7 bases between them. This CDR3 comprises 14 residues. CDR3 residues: CASSLGSDTDTQYF. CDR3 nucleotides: TGCGCCAGCAGCTTGGGGTCCGACACAGATACGCAGTATTTT.

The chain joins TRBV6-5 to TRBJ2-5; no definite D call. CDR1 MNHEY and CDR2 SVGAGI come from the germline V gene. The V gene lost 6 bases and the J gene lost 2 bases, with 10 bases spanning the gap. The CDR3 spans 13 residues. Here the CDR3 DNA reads TGTGCCAGCAGCCCCCGCAGGCAAGAGACCCAGTACTTC. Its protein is CASSPRRQETQYF.

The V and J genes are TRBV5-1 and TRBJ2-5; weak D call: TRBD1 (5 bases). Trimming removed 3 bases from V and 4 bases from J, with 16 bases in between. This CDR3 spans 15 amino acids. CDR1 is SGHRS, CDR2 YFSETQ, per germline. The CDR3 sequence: CASSSVQGVGETQYF. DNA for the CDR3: TGCGCCAGCAGCTCGGTTCAGGGTGTTGGAGAGACCCAGTACTTC.

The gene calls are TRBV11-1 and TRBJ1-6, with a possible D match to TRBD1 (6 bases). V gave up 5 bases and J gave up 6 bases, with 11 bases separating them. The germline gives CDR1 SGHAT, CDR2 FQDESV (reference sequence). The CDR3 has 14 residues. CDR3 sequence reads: CASSIGGFNSPLHF. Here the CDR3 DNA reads TGTGCCAGCAGCATAGGGGGGTTTAATTCACCCCTCCACTTT.

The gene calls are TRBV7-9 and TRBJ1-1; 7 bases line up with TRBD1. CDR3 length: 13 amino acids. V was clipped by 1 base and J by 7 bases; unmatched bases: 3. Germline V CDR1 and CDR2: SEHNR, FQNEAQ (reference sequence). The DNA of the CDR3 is TGTGCCAGCAGCTTAGAAGGGGGCAATGAAGCTTTCTTT. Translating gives CASSLEGGNEAFF. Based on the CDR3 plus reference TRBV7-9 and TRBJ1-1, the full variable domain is DTGVSQNPRHKITKRGQNVTFRCDPISEHNRLYWYRQTLGQGPEFLTYFQNEAQLEKSRLLSDRFSAERPKGSFSTLEIQRTEQGDSAMYLCASSLEGGNEAFFGQGTRLTVV.

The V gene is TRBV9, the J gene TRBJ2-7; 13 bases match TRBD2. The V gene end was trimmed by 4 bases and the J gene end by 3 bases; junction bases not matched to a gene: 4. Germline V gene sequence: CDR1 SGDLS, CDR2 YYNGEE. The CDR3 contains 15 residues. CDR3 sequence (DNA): TGTGCCAGCAGCCTGGGGACTAGCGGGAACTACGAGCAGTACTTC. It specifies CASSLGTSGNYEQYF.